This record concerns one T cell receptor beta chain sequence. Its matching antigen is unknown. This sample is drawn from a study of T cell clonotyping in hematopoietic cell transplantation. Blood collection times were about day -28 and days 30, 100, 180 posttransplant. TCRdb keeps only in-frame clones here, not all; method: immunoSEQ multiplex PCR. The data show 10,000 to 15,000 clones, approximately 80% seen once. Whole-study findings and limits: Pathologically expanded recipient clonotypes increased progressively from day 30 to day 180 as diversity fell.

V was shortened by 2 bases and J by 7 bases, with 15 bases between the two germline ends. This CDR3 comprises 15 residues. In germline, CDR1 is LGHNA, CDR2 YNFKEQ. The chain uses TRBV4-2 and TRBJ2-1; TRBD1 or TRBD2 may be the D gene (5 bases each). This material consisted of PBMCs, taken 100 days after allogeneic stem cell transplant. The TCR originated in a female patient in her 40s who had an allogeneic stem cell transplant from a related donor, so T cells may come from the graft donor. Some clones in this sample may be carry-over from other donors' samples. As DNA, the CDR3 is TGTGCCAGCAGCCAACCCGGGACCAAGTGGAATGAGCAGTTCTTC. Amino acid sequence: CASSQPGTKWNEQFF.